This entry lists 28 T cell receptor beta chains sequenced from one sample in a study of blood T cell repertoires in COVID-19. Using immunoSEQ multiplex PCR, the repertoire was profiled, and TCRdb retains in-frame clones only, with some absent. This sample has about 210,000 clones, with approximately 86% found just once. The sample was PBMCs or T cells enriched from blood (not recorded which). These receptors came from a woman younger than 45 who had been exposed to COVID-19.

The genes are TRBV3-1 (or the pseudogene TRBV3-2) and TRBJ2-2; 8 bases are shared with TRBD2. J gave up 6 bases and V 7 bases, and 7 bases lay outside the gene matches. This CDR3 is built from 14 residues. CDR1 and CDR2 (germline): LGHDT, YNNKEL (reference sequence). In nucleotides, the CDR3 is TGTGCCAGCACCTGGCGGGGGGCCGCCGGGGAGCTGTTTTTT. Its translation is CASTWRGAAGELFF.

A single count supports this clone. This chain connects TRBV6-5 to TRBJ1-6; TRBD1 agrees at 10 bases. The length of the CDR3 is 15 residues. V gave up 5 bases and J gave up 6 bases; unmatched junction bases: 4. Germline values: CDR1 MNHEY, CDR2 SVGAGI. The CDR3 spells CASSHDRGLNSPLHF. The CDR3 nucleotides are TGTGCCAGCAGTCATGACAGGGGGCTTAATTCACCCCTCCACTTT.

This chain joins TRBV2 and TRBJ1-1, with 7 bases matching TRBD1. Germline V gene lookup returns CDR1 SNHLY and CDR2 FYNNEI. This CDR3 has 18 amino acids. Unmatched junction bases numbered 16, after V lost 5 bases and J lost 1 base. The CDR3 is CASSRNTRGGAWNTEAFF. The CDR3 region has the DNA TGTGCCAGCAGTCGCAACACCCGAGGGGGCGCATGGAACACTGAAGCTTTCTTT. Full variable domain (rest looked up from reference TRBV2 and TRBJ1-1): EPEVTQTPSHQVTQMGQEVILRCVPISNHLYFYWYRQILGQKVEFLVSFYNNEISEKSEIFDDQFSVERPDGSNFTLKIRSTKLEDSAMYFCASSRNTRGGAWNTEAFFGQGTRLTVV.

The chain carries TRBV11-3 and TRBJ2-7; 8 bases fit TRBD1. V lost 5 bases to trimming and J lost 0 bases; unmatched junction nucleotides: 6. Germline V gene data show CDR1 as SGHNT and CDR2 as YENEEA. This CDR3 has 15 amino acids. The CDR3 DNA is TGTGCCAGCAGCACTCGGACAGGGCTCTCCTACGAGCAGTACTTC. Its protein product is CASSTRTGLSYEQYF.

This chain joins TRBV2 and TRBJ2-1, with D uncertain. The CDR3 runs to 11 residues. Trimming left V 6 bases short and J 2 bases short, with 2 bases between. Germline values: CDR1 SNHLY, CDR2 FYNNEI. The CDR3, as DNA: TGTGCCAGCAGCGCCTACAATGAGCAGTTCTTC. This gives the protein CASSAYNEQFF.

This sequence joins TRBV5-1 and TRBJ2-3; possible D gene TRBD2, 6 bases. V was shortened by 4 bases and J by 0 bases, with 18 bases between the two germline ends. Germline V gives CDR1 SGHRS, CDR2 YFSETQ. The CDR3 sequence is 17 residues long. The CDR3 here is CASSGGLLRASTDTQYF. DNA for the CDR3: TGCGCCAGCAGCGGGGGACTCCTCCGGGCCAGCACAGATACGCAGTATTTT.

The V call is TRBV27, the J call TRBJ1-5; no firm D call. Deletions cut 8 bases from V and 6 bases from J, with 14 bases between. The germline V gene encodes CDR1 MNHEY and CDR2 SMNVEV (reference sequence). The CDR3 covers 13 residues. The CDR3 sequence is CASWPRLGQPQHF. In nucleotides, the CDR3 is TGTGCCAGCTGGCCGAGGCTTGGTCAGCCCCAGCATTTT.

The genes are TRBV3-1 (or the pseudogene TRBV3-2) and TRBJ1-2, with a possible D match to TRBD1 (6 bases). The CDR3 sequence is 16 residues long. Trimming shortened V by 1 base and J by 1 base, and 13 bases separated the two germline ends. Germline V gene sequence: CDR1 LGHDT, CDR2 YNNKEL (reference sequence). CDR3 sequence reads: CASSQGTGGHNYGYTF. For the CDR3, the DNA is TGTGCCAGCAGCCAAGGTACTGGGGGCCATAACTATGGCTACACCTTC.

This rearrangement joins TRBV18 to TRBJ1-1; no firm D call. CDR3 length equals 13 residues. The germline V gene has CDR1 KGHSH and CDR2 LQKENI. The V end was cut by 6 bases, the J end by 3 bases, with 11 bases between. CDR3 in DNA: TGTGCCAGCTCCCCCGGGGAGGACACTGAAGCTTTCTTT. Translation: CASSPGEDTEAFF.

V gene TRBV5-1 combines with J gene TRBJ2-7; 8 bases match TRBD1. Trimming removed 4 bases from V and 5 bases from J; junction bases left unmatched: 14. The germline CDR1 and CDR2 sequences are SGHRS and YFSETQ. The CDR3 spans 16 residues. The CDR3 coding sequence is TGCGCCAGCAGCACCTGGACAGGGCGTTTGGGAGACGAGCAGTACTTC. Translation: CASSTWTGRLGDEQYF.

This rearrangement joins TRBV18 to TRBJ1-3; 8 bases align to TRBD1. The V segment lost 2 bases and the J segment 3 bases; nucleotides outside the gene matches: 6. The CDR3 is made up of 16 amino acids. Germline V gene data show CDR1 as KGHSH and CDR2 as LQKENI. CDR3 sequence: CASSPGAGGYGNTIYF. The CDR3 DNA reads TGTGCCAGCTCACCAGGAGCAGGGGGCTATGGAAACACCATATATTTT.

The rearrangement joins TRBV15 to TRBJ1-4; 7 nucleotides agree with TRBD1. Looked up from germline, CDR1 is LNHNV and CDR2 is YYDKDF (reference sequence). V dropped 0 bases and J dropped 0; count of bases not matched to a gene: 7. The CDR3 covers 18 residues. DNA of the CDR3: TGTGCCACCAGCAGAGATAGGGGGCTTCAGTCAACTAATGAAAAACTGTTTTTT. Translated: CATSRDRGLQSTNEKLFF. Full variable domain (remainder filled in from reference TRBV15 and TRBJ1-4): DAMVIQNPRYQVTQFGKPVTLSCSQTLNHNVMYWYQQKSSQAPKLLFHYYDKDFNNEADTPDNFQSRRPNTSFCFLDIRSPGLGDTAMYLCATSRDRGLQSTNEKLFFGSGTQLSVL.

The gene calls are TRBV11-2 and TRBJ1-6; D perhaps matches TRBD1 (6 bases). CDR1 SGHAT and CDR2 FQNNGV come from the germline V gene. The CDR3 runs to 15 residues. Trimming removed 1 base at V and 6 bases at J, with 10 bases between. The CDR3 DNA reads TGTGCCAGCAGCTTAGGGGGACACCCTAATTCACCCCTCCACTTT. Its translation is CASSLGGHPNSPLHF.

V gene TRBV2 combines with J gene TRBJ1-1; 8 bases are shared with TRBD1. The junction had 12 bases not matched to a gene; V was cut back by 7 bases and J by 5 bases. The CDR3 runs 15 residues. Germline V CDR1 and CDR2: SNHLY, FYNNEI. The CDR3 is CASILFVGQGTEAFF. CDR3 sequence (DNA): TGTGCCAGCATTCTTTTCGTCGGACAGGGAACTGAAGCTTTCTTT. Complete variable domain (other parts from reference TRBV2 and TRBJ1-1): EPEVTQTPSHQVTQMGQEVILRCVPISNHLYFYWYRQILGQKVEFLVSFYNNEISEKSEIFDDQFSVERPDGSNFTLKIRSTKLEDSAMYFCASILFVGQGTEAFFGQGTRLTVV.

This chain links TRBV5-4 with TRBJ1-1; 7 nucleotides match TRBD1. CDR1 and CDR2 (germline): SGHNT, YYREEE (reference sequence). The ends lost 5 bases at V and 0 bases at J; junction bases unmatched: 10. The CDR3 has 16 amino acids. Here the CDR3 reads CASRYRDRDMNTEAFF. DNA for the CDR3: TGTGCCAGCAGATACCGGGACAGAGACATGAACACTGAAGCTTTCTTT.

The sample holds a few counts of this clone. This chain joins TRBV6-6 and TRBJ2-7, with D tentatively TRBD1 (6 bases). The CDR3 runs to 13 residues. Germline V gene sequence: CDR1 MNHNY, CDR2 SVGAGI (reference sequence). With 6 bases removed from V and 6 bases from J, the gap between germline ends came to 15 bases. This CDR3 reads CASRDSTGAEQYF. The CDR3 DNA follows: TGTGCCAGCAGGGACTCGACAGGAGCCGAGCAGTACTTC.

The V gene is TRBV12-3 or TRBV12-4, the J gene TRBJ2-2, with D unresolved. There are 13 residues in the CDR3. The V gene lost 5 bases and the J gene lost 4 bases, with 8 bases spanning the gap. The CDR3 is CASSVSITGELFF. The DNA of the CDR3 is TGTGCCAGCAGTGTTAGTATCACCGGGGAGCTGTTTTTT.

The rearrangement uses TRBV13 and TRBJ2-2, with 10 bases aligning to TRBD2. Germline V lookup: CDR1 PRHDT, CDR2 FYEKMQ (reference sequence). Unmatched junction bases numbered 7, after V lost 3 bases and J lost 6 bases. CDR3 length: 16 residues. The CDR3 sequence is CASSFNSGGYPGELFF. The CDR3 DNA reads TGTGCCAGCAGCTTCAATAGCGGGGGGTACCCCGGGGAGCTGTTTTTT.

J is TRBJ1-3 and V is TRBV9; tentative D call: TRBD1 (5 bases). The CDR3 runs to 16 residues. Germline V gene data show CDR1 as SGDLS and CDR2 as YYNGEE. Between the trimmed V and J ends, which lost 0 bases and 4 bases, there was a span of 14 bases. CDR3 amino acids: CASSVGDRGYGNTIYF. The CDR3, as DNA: TGTGCCAGCAGCGTAGGTGACCGGGGGTACGGAAACACCATATATTTT.

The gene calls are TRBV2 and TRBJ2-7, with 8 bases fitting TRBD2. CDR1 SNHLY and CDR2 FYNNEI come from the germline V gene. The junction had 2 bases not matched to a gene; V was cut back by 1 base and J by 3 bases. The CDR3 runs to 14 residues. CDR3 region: CASSEVGTSYEQYF. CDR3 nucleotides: TGTGCCAGCAGTGAAGTCGGGACTAGCTACGAGCAGTACTTC. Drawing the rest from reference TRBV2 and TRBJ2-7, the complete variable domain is EPEVTQTPSHQVTQMGQEVILRCVPISNHLYFYWYRQILGQKVEFLVSFYNNEISEKSEIFDDQFSVERPDGSNFTLKIRSTKLEDSAMYFCASSEVGTSYEQYFGPGTRLTVT.

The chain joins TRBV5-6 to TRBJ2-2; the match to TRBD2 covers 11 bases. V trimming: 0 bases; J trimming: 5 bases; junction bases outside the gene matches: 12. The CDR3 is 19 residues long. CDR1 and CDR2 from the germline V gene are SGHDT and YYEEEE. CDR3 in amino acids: CASSLAPSGGPGWTGELFF. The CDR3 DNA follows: TGTGCCAGCAGCTTGGCTCCTAGCGGGGGGCCGGGTTGGACCGGGGAGCTGTTTTTT.

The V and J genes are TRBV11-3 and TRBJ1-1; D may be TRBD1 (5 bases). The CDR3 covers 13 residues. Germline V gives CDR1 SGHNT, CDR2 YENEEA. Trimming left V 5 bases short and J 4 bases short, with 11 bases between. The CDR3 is CASSLTGGTEAFF. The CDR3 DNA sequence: TGTGCCAGCAGCCTAACCGGGGGCACTGAAGCTTTCTTT.

The CDR3 bases are TGTGCCAGCAGTTACTCGGAGAGCTCCTACAATGAGCAGTTCTTC. It codes for CASSYSESSYNEQFF. The chain has TRBV6-5 and TRBJ2-1; D remains unclear. The length of the CDR3 is 15 residues. The germline gives CDR1 MNHEY, CDR2 SVGAGI. The V end lost 0 bases, the J end lost 0 bases, and 6 bases lay between the germline ends.

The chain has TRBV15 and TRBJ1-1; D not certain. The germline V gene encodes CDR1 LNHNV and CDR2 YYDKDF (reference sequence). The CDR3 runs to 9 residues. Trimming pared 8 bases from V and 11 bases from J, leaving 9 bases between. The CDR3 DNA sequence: TGTGCCACCTACGAACACGCTTTCTTT. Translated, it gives CATYEHAFF.

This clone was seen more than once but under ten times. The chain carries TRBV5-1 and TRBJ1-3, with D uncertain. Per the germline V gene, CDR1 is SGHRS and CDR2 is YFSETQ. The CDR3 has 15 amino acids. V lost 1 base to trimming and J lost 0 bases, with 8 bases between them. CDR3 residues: CASSLPVHSGNTIYF. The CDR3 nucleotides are TGCGCCAGCAGCTTGCCGGTCCACTCTGGAAACACCATATATTTT. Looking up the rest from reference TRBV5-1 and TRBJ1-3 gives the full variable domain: KAGVTQTPRYLIKTRGQQVTLSCSPISGHRSVSWYQQTPGQGLQFLFEYFSETQRNKGNFPGRFSGRQFSNSRSEMNVSTLELGDSALYLCASSLPVHSGNTIYFGEGSWLTVV.

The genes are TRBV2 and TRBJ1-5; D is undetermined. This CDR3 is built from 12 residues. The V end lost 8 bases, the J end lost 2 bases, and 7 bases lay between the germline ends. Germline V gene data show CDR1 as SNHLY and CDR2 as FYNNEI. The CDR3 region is CASGTGNQPQHF. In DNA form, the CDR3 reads TGTGCCAGCGGAACAGGCAATCAGCCCCAGCATTTT.

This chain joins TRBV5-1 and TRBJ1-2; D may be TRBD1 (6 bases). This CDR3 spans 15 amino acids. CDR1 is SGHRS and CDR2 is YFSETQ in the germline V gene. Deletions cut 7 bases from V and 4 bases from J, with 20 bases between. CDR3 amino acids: CASSLRGQLVYGYTF. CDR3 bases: TGCGCCAGCTCCTTAAGGGGACAATTAGTCTATGGCTACACCTTC.

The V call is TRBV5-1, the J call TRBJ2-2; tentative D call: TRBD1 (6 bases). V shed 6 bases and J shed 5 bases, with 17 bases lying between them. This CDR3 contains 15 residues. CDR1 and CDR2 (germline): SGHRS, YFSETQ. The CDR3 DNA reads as TGCGCCAGCACCAGAGGGGACAAAAGAACCGGGGAGCTGTTTTTT. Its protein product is CASTRGDKRTGELFF.